This T cell receptor beta chain was sequenced in a study of early T cells in non-severe SARS-CoV-2 infection. TCRdb re-analysed the 5' RACE reads in MiXCR, keeping a single row per CDR3 protein. Of tens of thousands of distinct CDR3 sequences listed, more than 9% are singletons. This clonotype appeared many times. In germline, CDR1 is SEHNR, CDR2 FQNEAQ (reference sequence). V was pared by 1 base and J by 8 bases, with 9 bases of the junction left unmatched. This CDR3 is 16 amino acids long. The source of this sequence is an adult who was a healthcare worker with PCR-confirmed SARS-CoV-2 infection or an uninfected control (not recorded which). Sequencing was performed on whole blood. V gene TRBV7-9 combines with J gene TRBJ2-1; TRBD2 agrees at 9 bases. DNA of the CDR3: TGTGCCAGCAGCTTAGGCTCGGGACTAGCATTCGATGAGCAGTTCTTC. Translated: CASSLGSGLAFDEQFF. The variable domain in full, completed from reference TRBV7-9 and TRBJ2-1, reads DTGVSQNPRHKITKRGQNVTFRCDPISEHNRLYWYRQTLGQGPEFLTYFQNEAQLEKSRLLSDRFSAERPKGSFSTLEIQRTEQGDSAMYLCASSLGSGLAFDEQFFGPGTRLTVL.